This T cell receptor beta chain emerged from a study of metastatic and nonmetastatic thyroid tumors. Study-wide context: From malignant and benign thyroid patients, repertoires in blood and in tumor or nodule tissue were compared. Study-wide findings and caveats: In both blood and tumor samples, TCR beta diversity was reported significantly higher for malignant than benign nodules.

This clone has ten or more counts. As yet, its antigen is unknown. CDR1 is DFQATT, CDR2 SNEGSKA, per germline (reference sequence). V gave up 3 bases and J gave up 8 bases, with 11 bases separating them. The CDR3 is 12 residues long. Nobody among the patients had been given any treatment before thyroid surgery. Per the original methods: Clinicopathological groups differed in CDR3, with these differences serving to build a distant-metastasis classifier for papillary thyroid cancer. TCRdb ran MiXCR on the PCR reads. What appears here as the V and J calls and clone size reflects TCRdb's work, not the paper's. The repertoire includes tens of thousands of clones, around 21% of them detected once, and around 15% sits in the top ten.

The rearrangement links TRBV20-1 to TRBJ1-3, with no clear D. Sequenced input: blood. The clonotype comes from a female donor with papillary thyroid cancer or a benign thyroid nodule (not recorded which). Some clones in this sample may be carry-over from other donors' samples. The CDR3 loop is CSASPSWDTIYF. The CDR3 DNA reads TGCAGTGCTAGCCCCTCATGGGACACCATATATTTT.